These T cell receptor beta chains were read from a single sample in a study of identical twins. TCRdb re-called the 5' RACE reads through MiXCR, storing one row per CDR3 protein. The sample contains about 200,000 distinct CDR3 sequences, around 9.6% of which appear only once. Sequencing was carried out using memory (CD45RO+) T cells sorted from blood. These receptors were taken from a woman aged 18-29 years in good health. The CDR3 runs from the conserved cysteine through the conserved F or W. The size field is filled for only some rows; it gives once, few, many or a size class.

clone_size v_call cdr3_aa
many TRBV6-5 CASSYFSGRNYGYTF
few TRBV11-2 CASSSVYSGANVLTF
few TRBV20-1 CSARPRDRALLEQFF
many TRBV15 CATSREAEGPDTQYF
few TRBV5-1 CASSLEGGSSSYNSPLHF
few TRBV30 CAWSVQGAQPQHF
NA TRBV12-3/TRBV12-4 CASRPTVNTEAFF
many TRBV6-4 CASSDGSGANVLTF
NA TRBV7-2 CASSLGRMSNTGELFF
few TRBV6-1 CASTSTGSPLHF
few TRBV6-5 CASSLQSGTDSNQPQHF
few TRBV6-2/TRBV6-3 CASSYLTSSSGANVLTF
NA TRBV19 CASRTLQGDQPQHF
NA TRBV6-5 CASSYSAGGSYEQYF
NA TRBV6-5 CASSTDPGQGKGRAFF
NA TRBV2 CTCSPPGGGALAKNIQYF
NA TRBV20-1 CSAKGRSLLEQYF
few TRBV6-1 CASRDGLAGVEQYF
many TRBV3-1 CASSQEWAGGRNTQYF
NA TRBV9 CATGTGYGYTF
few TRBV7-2 CASSRLAGLYEQYF
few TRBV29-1 CSVRPEQFF
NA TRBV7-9 CASSPKDRAYEQYF
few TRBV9 CASSVGSGGSADTQYF
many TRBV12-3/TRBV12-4 CASSEAWELFF
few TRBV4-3 CASSQEGGLAGVRDTQYF
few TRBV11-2 CASSLSPLPPAYNEQFF
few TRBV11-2 CASSPSGSRTDTQYF
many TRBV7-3 CASSLEHGWEQYF
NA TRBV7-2 CASSLGPSGTADTQYF
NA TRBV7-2 CASSPRTNRYEQYF
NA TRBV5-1 CASGAGGFTDTQYF
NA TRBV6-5 CASSSSLDRGLNGYTF
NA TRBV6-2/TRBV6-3 CASSKLIMVSYEQYF
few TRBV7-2 CASSLQVGDEQYF
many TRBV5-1 CASSLEGLDRTGELFF
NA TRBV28 CASSKLAGSTGELFF
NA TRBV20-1 CSARRLAGHNEQFF
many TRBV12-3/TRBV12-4 CASSFNVDQRREQYF
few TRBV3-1 CASSHAQVKEQFF
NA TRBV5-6 CASSLLSGFEQYF
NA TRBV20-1 CSATPHAEQYF
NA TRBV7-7 CASIRLLGTEAFF
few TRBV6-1 CASSEAWTGTGELFF
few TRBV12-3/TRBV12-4 CASRGRTYEQYF
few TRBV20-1 CSARSAGGPNEQFF